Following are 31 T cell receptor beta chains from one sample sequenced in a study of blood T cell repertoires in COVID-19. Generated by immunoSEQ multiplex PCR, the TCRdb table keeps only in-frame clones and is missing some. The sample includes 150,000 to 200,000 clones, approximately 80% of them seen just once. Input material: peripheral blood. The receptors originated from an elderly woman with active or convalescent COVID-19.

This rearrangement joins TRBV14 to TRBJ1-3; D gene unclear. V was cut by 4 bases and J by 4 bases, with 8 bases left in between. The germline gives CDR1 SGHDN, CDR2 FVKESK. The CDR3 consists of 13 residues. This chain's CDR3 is CASSPAGGNTIYF. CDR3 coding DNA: TGTGCCAGCAGCCCGGCAGGAGGAAACACCATATATTTT. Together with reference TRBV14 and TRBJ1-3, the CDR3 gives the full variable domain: EAGVTQFPSHSVIEKGQTVTLRCDPISGHDNLYWYRRVMGKEIKFLLHFVKESKQDESGMPNNRFLAERTGGTYSTLKVQPAELEDSGVYFCASSPAGGNTIYFGEGSWLTVV.

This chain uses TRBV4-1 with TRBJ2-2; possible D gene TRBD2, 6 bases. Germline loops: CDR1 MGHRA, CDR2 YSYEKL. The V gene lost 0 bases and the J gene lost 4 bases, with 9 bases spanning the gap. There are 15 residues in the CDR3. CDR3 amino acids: CASSQEGLLTGELFF. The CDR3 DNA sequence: TGCGCCAGCAGCCAAGAGGGACTCCTCACCGGGGAGCTGTTTTTT.

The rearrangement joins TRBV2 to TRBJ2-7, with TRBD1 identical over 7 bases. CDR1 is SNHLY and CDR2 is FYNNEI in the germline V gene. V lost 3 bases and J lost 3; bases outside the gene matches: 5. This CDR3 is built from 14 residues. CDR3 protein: CASSELGGIYEQYF. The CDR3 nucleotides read TGTGCCAGCAGTGAGTTAGGGGGCATCTACGAGCAGTACTTC.

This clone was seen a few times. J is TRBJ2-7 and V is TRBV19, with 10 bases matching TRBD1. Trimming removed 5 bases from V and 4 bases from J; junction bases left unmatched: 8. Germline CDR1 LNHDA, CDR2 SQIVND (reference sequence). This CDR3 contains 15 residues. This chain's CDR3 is CASSGIGQGVYEQYF. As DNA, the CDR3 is TGTGCCAGTAGTGGGATAGGACAGGGGGTTTACGAGCAGTACTTC. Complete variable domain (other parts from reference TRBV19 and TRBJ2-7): DGGITQSPKYLFRKEGQNVTLSCEQNLNHDAMYWYRQDPGQGLRLIYYSQIVNDFQKGDIAEGYSVSREKKESFPLTVTSAQKNPTAFYLCASSGIGQGVYEQYFGPGTRLTVT.

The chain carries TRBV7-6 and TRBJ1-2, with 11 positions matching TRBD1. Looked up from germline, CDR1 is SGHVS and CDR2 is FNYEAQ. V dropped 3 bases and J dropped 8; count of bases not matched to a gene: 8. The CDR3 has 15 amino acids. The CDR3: CASSFGRTGGEGYTF. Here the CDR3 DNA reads TGTGCCAGCAGCTTTGGACGGACAGGGGGCGAAGGCTACACCTTC.

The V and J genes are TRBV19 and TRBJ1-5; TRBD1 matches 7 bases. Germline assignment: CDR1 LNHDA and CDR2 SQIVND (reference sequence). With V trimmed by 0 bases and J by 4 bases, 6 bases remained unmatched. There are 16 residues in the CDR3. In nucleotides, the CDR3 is TGTGCCAGTAGTATAGATCCGAAGGACAGGAATCAGCCCCAGCATTTT. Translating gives CASSIDPKDRNQPQHF. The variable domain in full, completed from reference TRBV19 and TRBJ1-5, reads DGGITQSPKYLFRKEGQNVTLSCEQNLNHDAMYWYRQDPGQGLRLIYYSQIVNDFQKGDIAEGYSVSREKKESFPLTVTSAQKNPTAFYLCASSIDPKDRNQPQHFGDGTRLSIL.

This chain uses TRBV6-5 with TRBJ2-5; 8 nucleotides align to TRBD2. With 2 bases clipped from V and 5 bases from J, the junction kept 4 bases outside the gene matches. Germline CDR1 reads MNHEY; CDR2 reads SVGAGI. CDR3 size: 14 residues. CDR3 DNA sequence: TGTGCCAGCAGTTACGGACTAGCAAAGGAGACCCAGTACTTC. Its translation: CASSYGLAKETQYF.

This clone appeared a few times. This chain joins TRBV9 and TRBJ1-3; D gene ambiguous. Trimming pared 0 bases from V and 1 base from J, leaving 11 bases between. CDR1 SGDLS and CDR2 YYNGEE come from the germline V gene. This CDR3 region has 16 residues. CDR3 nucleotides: TGTGCCAGCAGCGTAGATGACCGGGGTTCTGGAAACACCATATATTTT. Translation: CASSVDDRGSGNTIYF.

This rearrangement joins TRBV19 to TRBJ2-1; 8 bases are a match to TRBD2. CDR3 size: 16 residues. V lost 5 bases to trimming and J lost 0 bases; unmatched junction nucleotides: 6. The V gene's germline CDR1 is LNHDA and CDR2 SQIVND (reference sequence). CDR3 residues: CASSPNGGDSYNEQFF. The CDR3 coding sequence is TGTGCCAGTAGTCCCAACGGGGGGGACTCCTACAATGAGCAGTTCTTC.

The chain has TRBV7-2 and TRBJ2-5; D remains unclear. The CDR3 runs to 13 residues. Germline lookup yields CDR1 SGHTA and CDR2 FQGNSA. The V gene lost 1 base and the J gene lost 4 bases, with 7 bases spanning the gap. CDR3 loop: CASSLGARETQYF. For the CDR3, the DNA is TGTGCCAGCAGCTTAGGGGCCCGAGAGACCCAGTACTTC.

CDR3 nucleotides: TGTGCCAGCAGCTCCGGGACAGTGGAATATGGCTACACCTTC. This gives the protein CASSSGTVEYGYTF. This chain links TRBV5-6 with TRBJ1-2; 7 bases are shared with TRBD1. This CDR3 spans 14 amino acids. The ends lost 3 bases at V and 5 bases at J; junction bases unmatched: 7. Germline CDR1 is SGHDT and CDR2 is YYEEEE.

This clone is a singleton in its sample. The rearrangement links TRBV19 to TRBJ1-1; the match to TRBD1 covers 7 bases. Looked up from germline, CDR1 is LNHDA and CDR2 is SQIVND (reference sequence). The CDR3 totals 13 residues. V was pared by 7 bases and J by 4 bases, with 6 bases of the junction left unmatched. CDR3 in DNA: TGTGCCAGTACCCACAGGGGCCCCACTGAAGCTTTCTTT. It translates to CASTHRGPTEAFF.

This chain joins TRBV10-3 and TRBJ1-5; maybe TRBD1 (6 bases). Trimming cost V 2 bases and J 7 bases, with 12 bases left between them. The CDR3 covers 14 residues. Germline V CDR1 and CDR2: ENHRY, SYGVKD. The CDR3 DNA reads TGTGCCATCAGTGAGGCACAGGGTGGCCAGCCCCAGCATTTT. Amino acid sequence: CAISEAQGGQPQHF.

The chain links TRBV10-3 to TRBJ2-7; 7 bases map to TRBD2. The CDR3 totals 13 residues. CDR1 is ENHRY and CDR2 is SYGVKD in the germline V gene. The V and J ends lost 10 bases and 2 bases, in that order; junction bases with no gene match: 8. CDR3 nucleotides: TGTGCCACGGAGGGACTAAAAACCTACGAGCAGTACTTC. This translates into CATEGLKTYEQYF.

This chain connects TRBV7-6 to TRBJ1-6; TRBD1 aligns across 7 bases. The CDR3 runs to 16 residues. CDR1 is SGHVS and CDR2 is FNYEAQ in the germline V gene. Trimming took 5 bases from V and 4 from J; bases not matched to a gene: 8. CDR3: CASSTTDRAYNSPLHF. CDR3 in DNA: TGTGCCAGCAGCACGACAGACAGGGCTTATAATTCACCCCTCCACTTT.

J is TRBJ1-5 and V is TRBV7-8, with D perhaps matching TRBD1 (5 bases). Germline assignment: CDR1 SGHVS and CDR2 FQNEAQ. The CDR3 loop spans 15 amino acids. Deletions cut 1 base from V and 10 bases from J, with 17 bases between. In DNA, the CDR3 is TGTGCCAGCAGCTTAGAACGACAGCCCTTGCATCCCCAGCATTTT. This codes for CASSLERQPLHPQHF. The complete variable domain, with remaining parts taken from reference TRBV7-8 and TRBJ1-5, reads GAGVSQSPRYKVAKRGQDVALRCDPISGHVSLFWYQQALGQGPEFLTYFQNEAQLDKSGLPSDRFFAERPEGSVSTLKIQRTQQEDSAVYLCASSLERQPLHPQHFGDGTRLSIL.

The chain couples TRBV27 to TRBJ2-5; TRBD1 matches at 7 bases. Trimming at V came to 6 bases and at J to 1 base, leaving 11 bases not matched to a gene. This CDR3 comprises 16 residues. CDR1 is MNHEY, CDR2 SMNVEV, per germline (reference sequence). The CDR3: CASSTRTGLFQETQYF. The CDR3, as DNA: TGTGCCAGCAGCACCCGGACAGGACTCTTCCAAGAGACCCAGTACTTC.

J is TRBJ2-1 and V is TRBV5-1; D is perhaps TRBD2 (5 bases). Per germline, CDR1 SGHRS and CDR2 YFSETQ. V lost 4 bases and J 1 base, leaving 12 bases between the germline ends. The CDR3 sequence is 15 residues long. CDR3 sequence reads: CASSTQTGSYNEQFF. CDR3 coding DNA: TGCGCCAGCAGCACACAGACGGGGTCCTACAATGAGCAGTTCTTC.

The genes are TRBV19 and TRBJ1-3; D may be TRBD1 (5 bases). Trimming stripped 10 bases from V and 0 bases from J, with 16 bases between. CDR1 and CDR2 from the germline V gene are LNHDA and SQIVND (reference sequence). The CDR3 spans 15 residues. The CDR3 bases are TGTGCCACCCGGGGGACGGGAAACTCTGGAAACACCATATATTTT. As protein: CATRGTGNSGNTIYF.

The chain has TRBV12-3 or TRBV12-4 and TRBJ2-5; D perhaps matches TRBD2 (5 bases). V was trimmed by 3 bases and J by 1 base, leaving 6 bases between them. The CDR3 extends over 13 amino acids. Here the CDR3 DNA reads TGTGCCAGCAGTTTGAGGGTCCAAGAGACCCAGTACTTC. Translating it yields CASSLRVQETQYF.

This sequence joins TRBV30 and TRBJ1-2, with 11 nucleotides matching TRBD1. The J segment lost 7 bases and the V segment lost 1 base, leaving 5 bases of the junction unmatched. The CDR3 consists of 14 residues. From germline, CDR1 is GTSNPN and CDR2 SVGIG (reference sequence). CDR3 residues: CAWSESGQGVGYTF. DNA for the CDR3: TGTGCCTGGAGTGAATCGGGACAGGGGGTTGGCTACACCTTC.

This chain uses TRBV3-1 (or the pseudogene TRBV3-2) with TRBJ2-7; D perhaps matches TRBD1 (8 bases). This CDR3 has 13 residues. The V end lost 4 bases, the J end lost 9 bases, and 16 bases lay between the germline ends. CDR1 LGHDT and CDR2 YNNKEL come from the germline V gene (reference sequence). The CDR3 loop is CASSPGQGGRQYF. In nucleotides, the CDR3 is TGTGCCAGCAGCCCCGGACAGGGAGGGAGGCAGTACTTC.

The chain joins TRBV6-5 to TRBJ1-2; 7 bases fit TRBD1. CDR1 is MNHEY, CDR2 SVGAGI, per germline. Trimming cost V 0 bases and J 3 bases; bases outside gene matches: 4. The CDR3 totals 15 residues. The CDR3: CASSYSRQGDYGYTF. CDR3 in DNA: TGTGCCAGCAGTTACTCACGACAGGGAGACTATGGCTACACCTTC.

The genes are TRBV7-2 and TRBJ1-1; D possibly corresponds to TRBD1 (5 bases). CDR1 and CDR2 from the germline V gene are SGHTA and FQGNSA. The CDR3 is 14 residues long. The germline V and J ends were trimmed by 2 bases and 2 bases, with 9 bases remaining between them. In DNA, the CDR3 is TGTGCCAGCAGCTTATTTCAGGGTAACACTGAAGCTTTCTTT. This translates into CASSLFQGNTEAFF.

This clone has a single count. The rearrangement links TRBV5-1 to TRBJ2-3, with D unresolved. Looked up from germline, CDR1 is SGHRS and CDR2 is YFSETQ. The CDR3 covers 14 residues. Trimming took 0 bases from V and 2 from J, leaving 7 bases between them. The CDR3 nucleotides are TGCGCCAGCAGCTTGGAACAGATCACAGATACGCAGTATTTT. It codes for CASSLEQITDTQYF.

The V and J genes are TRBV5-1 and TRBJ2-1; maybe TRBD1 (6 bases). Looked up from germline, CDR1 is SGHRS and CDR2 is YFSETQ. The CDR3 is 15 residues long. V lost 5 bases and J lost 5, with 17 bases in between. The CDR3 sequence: CASRDSLVANNEQFF. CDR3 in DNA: TGCGCCAGCAGGGACAGTTTAGTGGCTAACAATGAGCAGTTCTTC.

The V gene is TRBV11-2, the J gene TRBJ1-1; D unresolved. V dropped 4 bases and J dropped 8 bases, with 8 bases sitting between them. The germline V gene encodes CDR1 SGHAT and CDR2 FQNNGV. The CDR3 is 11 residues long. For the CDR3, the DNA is TGTGCCAGCAGCTCTCACAAGGAAGCTTTCTTT. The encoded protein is CASSSHKEAFF.

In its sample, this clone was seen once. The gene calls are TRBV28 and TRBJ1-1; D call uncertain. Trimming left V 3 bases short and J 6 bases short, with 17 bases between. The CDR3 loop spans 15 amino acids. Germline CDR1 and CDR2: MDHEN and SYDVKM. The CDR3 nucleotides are TGTGCCAGCAGTTTGGGAGGCAAAAGTGGCGCTGAAGCTTTCTTT. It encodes CASSLGGKSGAEAFF.

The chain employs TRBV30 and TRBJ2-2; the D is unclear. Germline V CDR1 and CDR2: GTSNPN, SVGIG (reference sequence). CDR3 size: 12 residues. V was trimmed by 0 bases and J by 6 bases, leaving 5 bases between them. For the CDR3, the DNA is TGTGCCTGGAGTGTATCGTCCGGGGAGCTGTTTTTT. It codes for CAWSVSSGELFF.

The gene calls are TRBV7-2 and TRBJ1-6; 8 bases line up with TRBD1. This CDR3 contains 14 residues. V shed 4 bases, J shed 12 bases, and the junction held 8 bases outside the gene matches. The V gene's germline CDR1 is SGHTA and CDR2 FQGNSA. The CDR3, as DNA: TGTGCCAGCAGCTCTGGACAGGGACCAGGACCCCTCCACTTT. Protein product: CASSSGQGPGPLHF.

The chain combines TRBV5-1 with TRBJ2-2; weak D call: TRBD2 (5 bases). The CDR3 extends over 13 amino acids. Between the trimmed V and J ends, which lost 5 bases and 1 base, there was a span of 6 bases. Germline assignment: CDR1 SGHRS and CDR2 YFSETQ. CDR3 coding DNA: TGCGCCAGCAGGAGCGGGAACACCGGGGAGCTGTTTTTT. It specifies CASRSGNTGELFF.